This passage covers 25 T cell receptor beta chains from one sample sequenced in a study of blood T cell repertoires in COVID-19. Some clones are missing from TCRdb's copy, which holds only in-frame ones; the method was immunoSEQ multiplex PCR. This sample has 200,000 or so clones, with 70% to 90% found just once. Source material: peripheral blood. The receptors come from a human donor with active or convalescent COVID-19. The donor label of this sample is uncertain.

The rearrangement uses TRBV19 and TRBJ1-1, with D maybe TRBD1 (6 bases). Trimming removed 3 bases at V and 7 bases at J, with 9 bases between. CDR3 length: 12 residues. Germline values: CDR1 LNHDA, CDR2 SQIVND (reference sequence). The CDR3 DNA reads as TGTGCCAGTAGTATTGGGGGCAGTGAAGCTTTCTTT. Translating it yields CASSIGGSEAFF.

This chain connects TRBV7-3 to TRBJ2-1; D might be TRBD2 (7 bases). The CDR3 runs 15 residues. CDR1 is SGHTA, CDR2 FQGTGA, per germline. V shed 4 bases and J shed 7 bases, with 17 bases lying between them. CDR3: CASSYDGGRLNEQFF. DNA for the CDR3: TGTGCCAGCAGCTATGACGGGGGGCGTCTAAATGAGCAGTTCTTC.

The chain employs TRBV20-1 and TRBJ1-1; D perhaps matches TRBD1 (6 bases). V lost 3 bases and J lost 0, with 11 bases in between. CDR1 is DFQATT and CDR2 is SNEGSKA in the germline V gene (reference sequence). The CDR3 contains 14 residues. This CDR3 is CSASEDSMNTEAFF. CDR3 in DNA: TGCAGTGCTAGTGAGGACAGCATGAACACTGAAGCTTTCTTT.

The chain links TRBV4-2 to TRBJ2-5; TRBD2 agrees at 9 bases. With 0 bases clipped from V and 2 bases from J, the junction kept 19 bases outside the gene matches. Germline CDR1 is LGHNA and CDR2 is YNFKEQ. The CDR3 contains 21 residues. In nucleotides, the CDR3 is TGTGCCAGCAGCCAAGATCTTTTGTTGGTAGCGGGAGATGAGGGGCAAGAGACCCAGTACTTC. This gives the protein CASSQDLLLVAGDEGQETQYF.

This chain uses TRBV5-6 with TRBJ1-3, with TRBD1 matching over 11 bases. J lost 2 bases, V lost 4 bases, and 2 bases had no gene match. Germline assignment: CDR1 SGHDT and CDR2 YYEEEE. The CDR3 has 15 residues. The chain's CDR3 is CASSLGQGAGNTIYF. The CDR3 region has the DNA TGTGCCAGCAGCCTGGGACAGGGGGCTGGAAACACCATATATTTT.

This clone was seen a handful of times. J is TRBJ1-2 and V is TRBV6-5; 7 bases agree with TRBD1. The length of the CDR3 is 14 residues. Germline V lookup: CDR1 MNHEY, CDR2 SVGAGI. Trimming removed 2 bases from V and 8 bases from J; junction bases left unmatched: 8. CDR3 bases: TGTGCCAGCAGTTACACGGAGGGGGCTGGGGGCTACACCTTC. Translated: CASSYTEGAGGYTF.

In its sample, this clone was seen once. The rearrangement uses TRBV7-2 and TRBJ2-7, with 8 bases that match TRBD2. The CDR3 covers 14 residues. Germline CDR1 SGHTA, CDR2 FQGNSA. V dropped 3 bases and J dropped 4; count of bases not matched to a gene: 5. CDR3 protein: CASSFFRGGYEQYF. The CDR3, as DNA: TGTGCCAGCAGCTTCTTTCGGGGGGGGTACGAGCAGTACTTC.

This chain joins TRBV18 and TRBJ2-2; 11 bases are a match to TRBD2. The length of the CDR3 is 15 residues. CDR1 is KGHSH and CDR2 is LQKENI in the germline V gene. Losses at the gene ends were 3 bases for V and 7 bases for J; bases not matched to a gene: 4. The CDR3 protein is CASSPLTSGIGELFF. The CDR3 DNA sequence: TGTGCCAGCTCACCTTTGACTAGCGGGATCGGGGAGCTGTTTTTT.

This clone occurred a few times. The rearrangement uses TRBV6-5 and TRBJ1-2; D is unresolved. Trimming took 7 bases from V and 0 from J, leaving 15 bases between them. The CDR3 loop spans 15 amino acids. Germline values: CDR1 MNHEY, CDR2 SVGAGI. The CDR3 DNA reads TGTGCCAGCACCCGAGGAGGCGGCGCTAACTATGGCTACACCTTC. Encoded protein: CASTRGGGANYGYTF.

The rearrangement uses TRBV5-1 and TRBJ2-1, with 8 positions matching TRBD2. This CDR3 contains 14 residues. Germline CDR1 and CDR2: SGHRS and YFSETQ. V shed 2 bases and J 7 bases; nucleotides not matched to a gene: 5. Here the CDR3 reads CASSLGTGGNEQFF. Here the CDR3 DNA reads TGCGCCAGCAGCTTAGGAACGGGAGGGAATGAGCAGTTCTTC.

The rearrangement joins TRBV5-4 to TRBJ2-5, with a possible D match to TRBD2 (6 bases). The CDR3 has 14 residues. The V end lost 3 bases, the J end lost 1 base, and 10 bases lay between the germline ends. The V gene's germline CDR1 is SGHNT and CDR2 YYREEE (reference sequence). CDR3 nucleotide sequence: TGTGCCAGCAGCTCTAGGGACTTCCAAGAGACCCAGTACTTC. This sequence encodes CASSSRDFQETQYF.

The chain carries TRBV5-4 and TRBJ2-2; 7 positions agree with TRBD1. The CDR3 extends over 17 amino acids. The V gene's germline CDR1 is SGHNT and CDR2 YYREEE (reference sequence). With 4 bases clipped from V and 4 bases from J, the junction kept 13 bases outside the gene matches. The CDR3 nucleotides are TGTGCCAGCAGCCCAATGTCTACAGGGGTGGGCACCGGGGAGCTGTTTTTT. As protein: CASSPMSTGVGTGELFF. The variable domain in full, completed from reference TRBV5-4 and TRBJ2-2, reads ETGVTQSPTHLIKTRGQQVTLRCSSQSGHNTVSWYQQALGQGPQFIFQYYREEENGRGNFPPRFSGLQFPNYSSELNVNALELDDSALYLCASSPMSTGVGTGELFFGEGSRLTVL.

The V call is TRBV11-1, the J call TRBJ2-7; D is perhaps TRBD2 (6 bases). The CDR3 length is 14 residues. Germline loops: CDR1 SGHAT, CDR2 FQDESV (reference sequence). Trimming stripped 1 base from V and 4 bases from J, with 11 bases between. The CDR3 DNA reads as TGTGCCAGCAGCTTAGGCGGGGTTCAGTACGAGCAGTACTTC. It is translated as CASSLGGVQYEQYF. Supplemented by reference TRBV11-1 and TRBJ2-7, the full variable domain reads EAEVAQSPRYKITEKSQAVAFWCDPISGHATLYWYRQILGQGPELLVQFQDESVVDDSQLPKDRFSAERLKGVDSTLKIQPAELGDSAMYLCASSLGGVQYEQYFGPGTRLTVT.

The chain recombines TRBV3-1 (or the pseudogene TRBV3-2) with TRBJ1-6; no firm D call. Between the trimmed V and J ends, which lost 2 bases and 9 bases, there was a span of 20 bases. CDR3 size: 17 residues. CDR1 is LGHDT, CDR2 YNNKEL, per germline (reference sequence). The CDR3 nucleotides read TGTGCCAGCAGCCAACCTCCTAGGCCAGGAGGAGCTTCACCCCTCCACTTT. This encodes CASSQPPRPGGASPLHF.

CDR3 sequence: CASSSPRGQGGDTQYF. The CDR3, as DNA: TGTGCCAGCAGTTCCCCCCGGGGACAGGGAGGGGATACGCAGTATTTT. The chain employs TRBV2 and TRBJ2-3, with TRBD1 matching 9 bases. Germline V gene lookup returns CDR1 SNHLY and CDR2 FYNNEI. This CDR3 comprises 16 residues. V shed 5 bases and J 6 bases; nucleotides not matched to a gene: 12.

This chain links TRBV3-1 (or the pseudogene TRBV3-2) with TRBJ2-3, with 10 bases aligning to TRBD2. Losses at the gene ends were 5 bases for V and 1 base for J; bases not matched to a gene: 3. The CDR3 sequence is 15 residues long. Germline CDR1 and CDR2: LGHDT and YNNKEL (reference sequence). Here the CDR3 DNA reads TGTGCCAGCAGCAGCGGGAGGGTCGGCACAGATACGCAGTATTTT. Amino acids: CASSSGRVGTDTQYF.

V gene TRBV6-5 combines with J gene TRBJ1-2, with 7 bases matching TRBD1. This CDR3 region has 15 residues. Germline CDR1 MNHEY, CDR2 SVGAGI. With V trimmed by 0 bases and J by 4 bases, 5 bases remained unmatched. As DNA, the CDR3 is TGTGCCAGCAGTTACTCCGGGGGACAGAGCTATGGCTACACCTTC. This encodes CASSYSGGQSYGYTF.

The chain employs TRBV20-1 and TRBJ2-3, with 8 nucleotides matching TRBD2. V shed 3 bases, J shed 4 bases, and the junction held 6 bases outside the gene matches. The CDR3 has 14 amino acids. The germline gives CDR1 DFQATT, CDR2 SNEGSKA (reference sequence). The CDR3 sequence is CSASSKAGADTQYF. The CDR3 region has the DNA TGCAGTGCTAGTTCTAAAGCGGGAGCAGATACGCAGTATTTT.

The rearrangement uses TRBV5-4 and TRBJ2-3; 8 nucleotides agree with TRBD2. This CDR3 spans 14 amino acids. V gave up 3 bases and J gave up 1 base; unmatched junction bases: 1. In germline, CDR1 is SGHNT, CDR2 YYREEE (reference sequence). In DNA, the CDR3 is TGTGCCAGCAGCTCGCGGGGGGGCACAGATACGCAGTATTTT. Encoded protein: CASSSRGGTDTQYF.

The chain joins TRBV7-3 to TRBJ1-1; 8 bases align to TRBD1. Losses at the gene ends were 5 bases for V and 5 bases for J; bases not matched to a gene: 10. Per the germline V gene, CDR1 is SGHTA and CDR2 is FQGTGA. The CDR3 loop spans 15 amino acids. CDR3 bases: TGTGCCAGCAGCGATCCTGACAGGGGAGGAACTGAAGCTTTCTTT. Its protein is CASSDPDRGGTEAFF.

J is TRBJ2-5 and V is TRBV30; D tentatively reads TRBD1 or TRBD2 (6 bases each). V was pared by 5 bases and J by 0 bases, with 13 bases between. The CDR3 sequence is 14 residues long. Germline V gives CDR1 GTSNPN, CDR2 SVGIG (reference sequence). The CDR3 loop is CAWAGQEDQETQYF. The CDR3, as DNA: TGTGCCTGGGCGGGACAAGAAGACCAAGAGACCCAGTACTTC.

The chain links TRBV7-8 to TRBJ2-3, with 14 bases matching TRBD2. Per germline, CDR1 SGHVS and CDR2 FQNEAQ. The CDR3 covers 18 residues. Trimming cost V 6 bases and J 5 bases; bases outside gene matches: 13. The CDR3: CASRRAVGLAGEVDTQYF. CDR3 bases: TGTGCCAGCAGGAGGGCGGTGGGACTAGCGGGAGAGGTAGATACGCAGTATTTT.

This clone showed up just a few times. V usage is TRBV7-2 and J usage is TRBJ2-7; 12 bases map to TRBD2. The CDR3 runs 15 residues. Germline assignment: CDR1 SGHTA and CDR2 FQGNSA. V gave up 4 bases and J gave up 6 bases; unmatched junction bases: 7. This CDR3 is CASSSRLAGVLEQYF. The CDR3 region has the DNA TGTGCCAGCAGCTCCAGACTAGCGGGAGTCCTCGAGCAGTACTTC.

The chain employs TRBV3-1 (or the pseudogene TRBV3-2) and TRBJ2-1, with 9 positions matching TRBD1. V lost 2 bases to trimming and J lost 6 bases; unmatched junction nucleotides: 5. Germline assignment: CDR1 LGHDT and CDR2 YNNKEL (reference sequence). The CDR3 is 15 amino acids. CDR3 DNA sequence: TGTGCCAGCAGCCAACGGGACAGGGTGTTCAATGAGCAGTTCTTC. Its translation: CASSQRDRVFNEQFF.

V gene TRBV27 combines with J gene TRBJ2-3, with 8 bases matching TRBD2. This CDR3 has 22 amino acids. Germline values: CDR1 MNHEY, CDR2 SMNVEV (reference sequence). The J segment lost 0 bases and the V segment lost 5 bases, leaving 25 bases of the junction unmatched. CDR3 residues: CASSLGSWSMSAGDASTDTQYF. CDR3 coding DNA: TGTGCCAGCAGTCTAGGGTCATGGAGTATGTCAGCGGGGGACGCTAGCACAGATACGCAGTATTTT.